The sequence of this TCR beta chain was determined in a study of shared clonotypes between healthy human individuals. V was cut by 10 bases and J by 4 bases, with 11 bases left in between. Per germline, CDR1 MNHNS and CDR2 SASEGT. The CDR3 sequence is 11 residues long. The table came from immunoSEQ multiplex PCR; TCRdb's copy has only in-frame clones and leaves some out. The data show 1,400,000 or so clones, with around 98.5% seen just once and approximately 0.4% held by the top ten. The TCR was taken from a man aged 30-40 years in good health. Sequenced input: naive CD4+ T cells sorted from blood. Stated subset: CD45RA+ positively selected. This sequence joins TRBV6-1 and TRBJ2-7, with a possible D match to TRBD1 (6 bases). The CDR3 is CATRGTYEQYF. As DNA, the CDR3 is TGTGCCACCAGGGGCACTTACGAGCAGTACTTC.